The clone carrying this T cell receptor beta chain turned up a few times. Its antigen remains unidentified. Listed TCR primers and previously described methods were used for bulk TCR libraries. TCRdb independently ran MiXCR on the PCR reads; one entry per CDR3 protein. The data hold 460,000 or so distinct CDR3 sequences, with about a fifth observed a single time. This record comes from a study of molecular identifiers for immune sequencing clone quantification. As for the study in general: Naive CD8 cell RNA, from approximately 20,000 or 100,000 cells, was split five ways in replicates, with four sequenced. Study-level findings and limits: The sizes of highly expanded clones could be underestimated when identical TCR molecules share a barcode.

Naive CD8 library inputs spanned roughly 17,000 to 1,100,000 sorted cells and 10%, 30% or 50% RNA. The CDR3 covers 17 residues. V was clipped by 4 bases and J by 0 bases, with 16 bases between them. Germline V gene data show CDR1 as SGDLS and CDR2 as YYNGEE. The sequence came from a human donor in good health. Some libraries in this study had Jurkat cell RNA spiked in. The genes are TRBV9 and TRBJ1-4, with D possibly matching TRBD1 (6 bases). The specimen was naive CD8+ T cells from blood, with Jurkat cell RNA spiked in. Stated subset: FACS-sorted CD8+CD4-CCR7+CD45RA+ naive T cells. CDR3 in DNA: TGTGCCAGCAGCCCTTACAGGGAGCTTGCAACTAATGAAAAACTGTTTTTT. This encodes CASSPYRELATNEKLFF.